This note documents a single T cell receptor (beta chain) sequence. This sample is drawn from a study of technical replicates of blood from a few donors. This table comes from immunoSEQ multiplex PCR, and its TCRdb copy is limited to in-frame clones, with some not included. The sample lists around 83,000 clones, around 94% occurring once. The TCR sequence derives from a human donor in good health. The sequenced material came from T cells isolated from PBMCs.

The CDR3 DNA follows: TGTGCCAGCAGCTTAGATTCAGGGACAGGAACTGAAGCTTTCTTT. Its protein product is CASSLDSGTGTEAFF. This sequence joins TRBV11-2 and TRBJ1-1; 8 bases align to TRBD1. Unmatched junction bases numbered 5, after V lost 0 bases and J lost 5 bases. The CDR3 has 15 amino acids. Germline V gene sequence: CDR1 SGHAT, CDR2 FQNNGV.